Presented here are 27 T cell receptor beta chains from one specimen sequenced in a study of shared clonotypes between healthy human individuals. As defined, naive CD8 cells were CD45RO-negative and positively selected for CCR7, with terminally differentiated effector memory CD45RA+ cells excluded. Sequencing used immunoSEQ multiplex PCR; TCRdb keeps in-frame clones, though not all of them. This sample carries millions of clones, about 92% of them seen once, and the ten largest clones take 1.5% to 2%. The sample comprised naive CD8+ T cells from PBMCs. The receptors shown here come from a man in his late teens or twenties in good health. Some clones in this sample may be carry-over from other donors' samples.

The chain links TRBV5-1 to TRBJ1-1; D is uncertain. Trimming cost V 1 base and J 1 base, with 8 bases left between them. In germline, CDR1 is SGHRS, CDR2 YFSETQ. The CDR3 spans 14 residues. CDR3 DNA sequence: TGCGCCAGCAGCTTGAGCTTCAAGAACACTGAAGCTTTCTTT. It specifies CASSLSFKNTEAFF.

The chain recombines TRBV9 with TRBJ2-1; weak D call: TRBD2 (6 bases). In germline, CDR1 is SGDLS, CDR2 YYNGEE. V lost 7 bases and J 2 bases, leaving 13 bases between the germline ends. CDR3 size: 14 residues. The CDR3 loop is CASAGLTTYNEQFF. CDR3 coding DNA: TGTGCCAGCGCGGGACTCACGACCTACAATGAGCAGTTCTTC.

This CDR3 reads CASSPTGNAYGYTF. The CDR3 region has the DNA TGTGCCAGCAGCCCGACAGGGAATGCCTATGGCTACACCTTC. The chain joins TRBV27 to TRBJ1-2; TRBD1 agrees at 7 bases. The J segment lost 4 bases and the V segment lost 6 bases, leaving 8 bases of the junction unmatched. Germline V CDR1 and CDR2: MNHEY, SMNVEV (reference sequence). The CDR3 extends over 14 amino acids.

J is TRBJ1-1 and V is TRBV6-6, with D possibly being TRBD1 (5 bases). Germline CDR1 reads MNHNY; CDR2 reads SVGAGI (reference sequence). The CDR3 length is 13 residues. Trimming stripped 7 bases from V and 4 bases from J, with 13 bases between. The CDR3 protein is CASILSGGTEAFF. The CDR3 nucleotides read TGTGCCAGCATTCTATCTGGGGGCACTGAAGCTTTCTTT.

As for this clone: Other nucleotide sequences from this sample produce the same CDR3. This chain joins TRBV27 and TRBJ2-1; 7 bases line up with TRBD2. CDR3 length equals 16 residues. The J segment lost 3 bases and the V segment lost 0 bases, leaving 5 bases of the junction unmatched. Looked up from germline, CDR1 is MNHEY and CDR2 is SMNVEV (reference sequence). The CDR3 region is CASSLSAGVGYNEQFF. Written as DNA, the CDR3 is TGTGCCAGCAGTTTATCGGCGGGAGTGGGCTACAATGAGCAGTTCTTC.

This chain joins TRBV11-3 and TRBJ2-3; possible D gene TRBD1, 6 bases. The CDR3 is 14 amino acids. V lost 5 bases and J lost 2, with 11 bases in between. Germline V gene sequence: CDR1 SGHNT, CDR2 YENEEA. Here the CDR3 reads CASSPRDNTDTQYF. The DNA for the CDR3 is TGTGCCAGCAGCCCCCGGGACAACACAGATACGCAGTATTTT.

This clone was seen only once. The rearrangement links TRBV11-2 to TRBJ2-1, with TRBD1 matching 9 bases. The germline CDR1 and CDR2 sequences are SGHAT and FQNNGV. The CDR3 is 17 residues long. With 3 bases clipped from V and 7 bases from J, the junction kept 13 bases outside the gene matches. CDR3 amino acids: CASSFSGTGILGNEQFF. For the CDR3, the DNA is TGTGCCAGCAGCTTCTCCGGGACAGGGATTTTAGGAAATGAGCAGTTCTTC.

J is TRBJ2-1 and V is TRBV29-1; the match to TRBD1 covers 8 bases. Per the germline V gene, CDR1 is SQVTM and CDR2 is ANQGSEA. The length of the CDR3 is 10 residues. Trimming took 5 bases from V and 10 from J; bases not matched to a gene: 1. In DNA, the CDR3 is TGCAGCGTTCAGGGGGCCGAGCAGTTCTTC. As protein: CSVQGAEQFF.

This sequence joins TRBV9 and TRBJ2-4; D is possibly TRBD1 (5 bases). The CDR3 sequence is 14 residues long. The germline V gene has CDR1 SGDLS and CDR2 YYNGEE. The V and J ends lost 0 bases and 4 bases respectively, with 8 bases between them. The CDR3 bases are TGTGCCAGCAGCGTAGGAACAGGAAAAAACATTCAGTACTTC. Its protein product is CASSVGTGKNIQYF.

The rearrangement links TRBV5-4 to TRBJ1-2, with TRBD1 matching over 8 bases. The CDR3 covers 17 residues. Losses at the gene ends were 3 bases for V and 0 bases for J; bases not matched to a gene: 10. Germline V lookup: CDR1 SGHNT, CDR2 YYREEE (reference sequence). CDR3 residues: CASSWVPGQGANYGYTF. CDR3 nucleotides: TGTGCCAGCAGCTGGGTCCCCGGACAGGGTGCTAACTATGGCTACACCTTC.

The genes are TRBV28 and TRBJ2-5; maybe TRBD1 (5 bases). V was shortened by 5 bases and J by 7 bases, with 20 bases between the two germline ends. The CDR3 totals 15 residues. Germline V gene sequence: CDR1 MDHEN, CDR2 SYDVKM. CDR3 in amino acids: CASSLHSGLGRTQYF. The CDR3 nucleotides are TGTGCCAGCAGTCTCCACTCAGGCTTGGGGCGGACCCAGTACTTC.

The chain is built from TRBV27 and TRBJ2-7; D unclear. Germline CDR1 and CDR2: MNHEY and SMNVEV (reference sequence). V gave up 3 bases and J gave up 3 bases, with 9 bases separating them. The CDR3 has 13 residues. CDR3 nucleotide sequence: TGTGCCAGCAGTTTGCTCGTGAACTACGAGCAGTACTTC. The encoded protein is CASSLLVNYEQYF.

The chain links TRBV7-9 to TRBJ2-5, with a weak D call TRBD2 (6 bases). Trimming pared 4 bases from V and 3 bases from J, leaving 12 bases between. Per germline, CDR1 SEHNR and CDR2 FQNEAQ (reference sequence). The CDR3 consists of 14 residues. The CDR3 coding sequence is TGTGCCAGCAGCTACCGGGACTCCGAAGAGACCCAGTACTTC. Translation gives CASSYRDSEETQYF.

The rearrangement links TRBV29-1 to TRBJ1-1; 8 bases are a match to TRBD1. J lost 2 bases, V lost 8 bases, and 16 bases had no gene match. The germline gives CDR1 SQVTM, CDR2 ANQGSEA. The CDR3 sequence is 16 residues long. CDR3 loop: CSSQGHKQGVNTEAFF. The CDR3 nucleotides are TGCAGCTCACAGGGGCACAAACAGGGGGTAAACACTGAAGCTTTCTTT.

The rearrangement uses TRBV2 and TRBJ2-3, with 14 bases that match TRBD2. With V trimmed by 2 bases and J by 4 bases, 5 bases remained unmatched. This CDR3 has 17 amino acids. Germline V gene lookup returns CDR1 SNHLY and CDR2 FYNNEI. The CDR3 protein is CASSEIGTSGSADTQYF. CDR3 DNA: TGTGCCAGCAGTGAAATCGGGACTAGCGGGAGCGCAGATACGCAGTATTTT.

This clone was detected only once. V is TRBV27 and J is TRBJ2-7; D unresolved. V lost 6 bases to trimming and J lost 3 bases, with 12 bases between them. This CDR3 region has 13 residues. CDR1 MNHEY and CDR2 SMNVEV come from the germline V gene (reference sequence). Here the CDR3 DNA reads TGTGCCAGCAGCCCCCAAAGAGGCTACGAGCAGTACTTC. Protein sequence: CASSPQRGYEQYF.

This clone came up once. The gene calls are TRBV18 and TRBJ1-2; D is unresolved. The germline V and J ends were trimmed by 1 base and 10 bases, with 10 bases remaining between them. The CDR3 has 12 residues. In germline, CDR1 is KGHSH, CDR2 LQKENI. The CDR3 loop reads CASSPQADVYTF. CDR3 nucleotide sequence: TGTGCCAGCTCACCACAGGCAGACGTCTACACCTTC. Full variable domain (missing parts from reference TRBV18 and TRBJ1-2): NAGVMQNPRHLVRRRGQEARLRCSPMKGHSHVYWYRQLPEEGLKFMVYLQKENIIDESGMPKERFSAEFPKEGPSILRIQQVVRGDSAAYFCASSPQADVYTFGSGTRLTVV.

The CDR3 here is CASSYSIGWGEQYF. CDR3 DNA sequence: TGTGCCAGCAGTTACTCGATTGGGTGGGGCGAGCAGTACTTC. This sequence joins TRBV6-5 and TRBJ2-7; D gene unclear. V was cut by 0 bases and J by 6 bases, with 12 bases left in between. The CDR3 has 14 amino acids. The germline CDR1 and CDR2 sequences are MNHEY and SVGAGI.

The gene calls are TRBV4-3 and TRBJ2-1; 9 bases fit TRBD1. The CDR3 totals 15 residues. Germline V CDR1 and CDR2: LGHNA, YSLEER. With 6 bases clipped from V and 3 bases from J, the junction kept 6 bases outside the gene matches. The CDR3 spells CASSPRQGGYNEQFF. The DNA for the CDR3 is TGCGCCAGCAGTCCCCGACAGGGGGGCTACAATGAGCAGTTCTTC.

The V call is TRBV5-1, the J call TRBJ2-1; 10 positions match TRBD2. Germline CDR1 reads SGHRS; CDR2 reads YFSETQ. V lost 3 bases and J lost 5; bases outside the gene matches: 17. This CDR3 contains 19 residues. The CDR3 region has the DNA TGCGCCAGCAGCTCGGACCTGACCTTCCTAGCGGGAGTGGACAATGAGCAGTTCTTC. Amino acids: CASSSDLTFLAGVDNEQFF.

This rearrangement joins TRBV9 to TRBJ2-7; 8 bases map to TRBD2. Germline values: CDR1 SGDLS, CDR2 YYNGEE. V trimming: 0 bases; J trimming: 6 bases; junction bases outside the gene matches: 8. This CDR3 is 15 amino acids long. CDR3 region: CASSVGSSGISEQYF. The CDR3 nucleotides are TGTGCCAGCAGCGTAGGGAGTAGCGGGATTTCCGAGCAGTACTTC.

The DNA of the CDR3 is TGTGCCAGCAGGCTAGAGTGGGGACTAGGGGTTTACGAGCAGTACTTC. Protein sequence: CASRLEWGLGVYEQYF. V gene TRBV27 combines with J gene TRBJ2-7, with 8 bases that match TRBD2. CDR1 is MNHEY, CDR2 SMNVEV, per germline (reference sequence). V gave up 6 bases and J gave up 4 bases; unmatched junction bases: 14. The CDR3 contains 16 residues.

The V and J genes are TRBV19 and TRBJ2-1; 12 bases match TRBD2. Trimming took 3 bases from V and 8 from J; bases not matched to a gene: 8. The CDR3 is made up of 16 amino acids. Germline V gene lookup returns CDR1 LNHDA and CDR2 SQIVND (reference sequence). The CDR3 DNA is TGTGCCAGTAGTATGCCGGGACTAGCGGGCTTGGATGAGCAGTTCTTC. This encodes CASSMPGLAGLDEQFF.

This clone was counted a single time. The rearrangement links TRBV7-9 to TRBJ2-1; 9 nucleotides line up with TRBD2. CDR1 is SEHNR and CDR2 is FQNEAQ in the germline V gene (reference sequence). With 7 bases clipped from V and 6 bases from J, the junction kept 13 bases outside the gene matches. This CDR3 spans 16 amino acids. In DNA, the CDR3 is TGTGCCAGCACCGCAGGGCGGGAGGGCCTCGGCAATGAGCAGTTCTTC. Residues: CASTAGREGLGNEQFF.

This rearrangement joins TRBV21-1 to TRBJ2-1; the table's D call TRBD2 went unverified against the DNA. TRBV21-1 is an annotated pseudogene. The CDR3 consists of 16 residues. CDR3 nucleotide sequence: TGTGCCAGCAGCAAAGTTTTTCTAGCGGTCTACAATGAGCAGTTCTTC. Its translation: CASSKVFLAVYNEQFF.

This chain links TRBV28 with TRBJ2-1; 7 positions match TRBD1. Looked up from germline, CDR1 is MDHEN and CDR2 is SYDVKM. The V and J ends lost 4 bases and 3 bases, in that order; junction bases with no gene match: 6. The CDR3 runs to 15 residues. The CDR3 sequence is CASSSYRGSYNEQFF. The CDR3 DNA reads as TGTGCCAGCAGTTCTTACAGGGGAAGCTACAATGAGCAGTTCTTC.

As regards this clone: This sample includes further DNA sequences coding for the same CDR3. This chain links TRBV20-1 with TRBJ2-7, with 7 bases aligning to TRBD1. Germline values: CDR1 DFQATT, CDR2 SNEGSKA (reference sequence). This CDR3 has 11 amino acids. The ends lost 5 bases at V and 4 bases at J; junction bases unmatched: 2. The chain's CDR3 is CSASQGYEQYF. The CDR3 nucleotides are TGCAGTGCTTCACAGGGGTACGAGCAGTACTTC.